The 20 T cell receptor beta chains reported below all come from one sample, sequenced in a study of blood T cell repertoires in COVID-19. TCRdb's copy holds only in-frame clones and misses some; the assay was immunoSEQ multiplex PCR. Among some 220,000 clones listed, approximately 84% were seen once. Sequenced sample: peripheral blood. These receptors all stem from a man aged 45 to 65 who had recovered from COVID-19.

DNA of the CDR3: TGCGCCAGCAGCTTCCGGGACAGGTCCTACGAGCAGTACTTC. Its protein product is CASSFRDRSYEQYF. V is TRBV5-1 and J is TRBJ2-7; 8 bases are shared with TRBD1. J was trimmed by 1 base and V by 2 bases; bases with no gene match: 2. There are 14 residues in the CDR3. Germline loops: CDR1 SGHRS, CDR2 YFSETQ. Looking up the rest from reference TRBV5-1 and TRBJ2-7 gives the full variable domain: KAGVTQTPRYLIKTRGQQVTLSCSPISGHRSVSWYQQTPGQGLQFLFEYFSETQRNKGNFPGRFSGRQFSNSRSEMNVSTLELGDSALYLCASSFRDRSYEQYFGPGTRLTVT.

The chain carries TRBV15 and TRBJ2-7, with D possibly TRBD1 on 5 matching bases. V lost 1 base and J lost 5, with 15 bases in between. This CDR3 region has 15 residues. Germline CDR1 is LNHNV and CDR2 is YYDKDF (reference sequence). The CDR3 spells CATSRAAGASHEQYF. The CDR3 DNA follows: TGTGCCACCAGCAGAGCGGCTGGGGCCAGCCACGAGCAGTACTTC.

V and J are TRBV21-1 and TRBJ2-5; the D call in the table, TRBD2, was not verified against the DNA. TRBV21-1 is reported as a pseudogene. There are 15 residues in the CDR3. CDR3 amino acids: CASSKVGTSGGVQYF. In DNA, the CDR3 is TGTGCCAGCAGCAAAGTCGGGACTAGCGGGGGGGTGCAGTACTTC.

This chain joins TRBV7-2 and TRBJ2-3; possible D gene TRBD1, 5 bases. The CDR3 sequence is 14 residues long. Looked up from germline, CDR1 is SGHTA and CDR2 is FQGNSA. With 6 bases removed from V and 4 bases from J, the gap between germline ends came to 14 bases. The CDR3 DNA follows: TGTGCCAGCAGTTATACAGGTTCCCCAGATACGCAGTATTTT. This gives the protein CASSYTGSPDTQYF. The whole variable domain, remainder taken from reference TRBV7-2 and TRBJ2-3, is GAGVSQSPSNKVTEKGKDVELRCDPISGHTALYWYRQSLGQGLEFLIYFQGNSAPDKSGLPSDRFSAERTGGSVSTLTIQRTQQEDSAVYLCASSYTGSPDTQYFGPGTRLTVL.

The table lists this clone with a few counts. The V call is TRBV19, the J call TRBJ2-7, with TRBD2 matching over 9 bases. The CDR3 sequence is 18 residues long. V shed 2 bases, J shed 6 bases, and the junction held 17 bases outside the gene matches. Germline values: CDR1 LNHDA, CDR2 SQIVND (reference sequence). CDR3 residues: CASSISFGLAPHRAEQYF. The CDR3, as DNA: TGTGCCAGTAGTATAAGTTTTGGACTAGCGCCTCATAGGGCCGAGCAGTACTTC. Full variable domain (outside the CDR3, taken from reference TRBV19 and TRBJ2-7): DGGITQSPKYLFRKEGQNVTLSCEQNLNHDAMYWYRQDPGQGLRLIYYSQIVNDFQKGDIAEGYSVSREKKESFPLTVTSAQKNPTAFYLCASSISFGLAPHRAEQYFGPGTRLTVT.

This clone was seen only once. The V and J genes are TRBV9 and TRBJ2-7; 11 nucleotides align to TRBD2. The V and J ends lost 4 bases and 3 bases, in that order; junction bases with no gene match: 9. The CDR3 has 16 residues. Germline CDR1 reads SGDLS; CDR2 reads YYNGEE. This CDR3 reads CASSPRPGTSGYEQYF. The CDR3 nucleotides read TGTGCCAGCAGCCCCCGCCCGGGGACTAGCGGCTACGAGCAGTACTTC. Based on the CDR3 plus reference TRBV9 and TRBJ2-7, the full variable domain is DSGVTQTPKHLITATGQRVTLRCSPRSGDLSVYWYQQSLDQGLQFLIQYYNGEERAKGNILERFSAQQFPDLHSELNLSSLELGDSALYFCASSPRPGTSGYEQYFGPGTRLTVT.

The rearrangement links TRBV14 to TRBJ2-7; no firm D call. The CDR3 is made up of 15 amino acids. Germline V gives CDR1 SGHDN, CDR2 FVKESK. V was trimmed by 6 bases and J by 2 bases, leaving 17 bases between them. In DNA form, the CDR3 reads TGTGCCAGCAGTGATACGACTCACCTCGCCTACGAGCAGTACTTC. It translates to CASSDTTHLAYEQYF.

The rearrangement links TRBV6-2 or TRBV6-3 to TRBJ1-1, with TRBD1 identical over 8 bases. The junction had 2 bases not matched to a gene; V was cut back by 2 bases and J by 0 bases. This CDR3 is built from 15 residues. Germline V gene lookup returns CDR1 MNHEY and CDR2 SVGEGT. The CDR3 loop is CASSYGDRLNTEAFF. As DNA, the CDR3 is TGTGCCAGCAGTTACGGGGACAGGTTGAACACTGAAGCTTTCTTT.

The chain has TRBV2 and TRBJ1-5, with no clear D. Trimming shortened V by 5 bases and J by 4 bases, and 15 bases separated the two germline ends. This CDR3 has 15 residues. From germline, CDR1 is SNHLY and CDR2 FYNNEI. The DNA of the CDR3 is TGTGCCAGCAGTCTTAGCGGGGTAAGGAATCAGCCCCAGCATTTT. Amino acid sequence: CASSLSGVRNQPQHF.

The V gene is TRBV19, the J gene TRBJ2-3; D might be TRBD1 (6 bases). Germline V gives CDR1 LNHDA, CDR2 SQIVND (reference sequence). The CDR3 has 15 residues. V was shortened by 7 bases and J by 3 bases, with 17 bases between the two germline ends. In DNA, the CDR3 is TGTGCCAGTAACTATACAGGGCATCATACAGATACGCAGTATTTT. It specifies CASNYTGHHTDTQYF. Drawing the rest from reference TRBV19 and TRBJ2-3, the complete variable domain is DGGITQSPKYLFRKEGQNVTLSCEQNLNHDAMYWYRQDPGQGLRLIYYSQIVNDFQKGDIAEGYSVSREKKESFPLTVTSAQKNPTAFYLCASNYTGHHTDTQYFGPGTRLTVL.

The chain links TRBV6-5 to TRBJ2-2; 8 bases align to TRBD1. The CDR3 has 14 residues. Germline CDR1 is MNHEY and CDR2 is SVGAGI. J gave up 5 bases and V 6 bases, and 5 bases lay outside the gene matches. CDR3 bases: TGTGCCAGCAGCTGGACAGGGTCAACCGGGGAGCTGTTTTTT. Its translation is CASSWTGSTGELFF.

V usage is TRBV19 and J usage is TRBJ2-5; 11 positions agree with TRBD2. Germline CDR1 reads LNHDA; CDR2 reads SQIVND (reference sequence). The CDR3 consists of 13 residues. V lost 9 bases, J lost 4 bases, and 4 bases stayed unmatched. In DNA, the CDR3 is TGTGCCAGCGGACTAGCGGGCGGAGAGACCCAGTACTTC. This gives the protein CASGLAGGETQYF.

A single count supports this clone. The rearrangement uses TRBV5-4 and TRBJ1-2; D gene ambiguous. CDR1 and CDR2 from the germline V gene are SGHNT and YYREEE (reference sequence). The CDR3 runs to 14 residues. Trimming took off 1 base at V and 6 bases at J, with 13 bases between the two ends. The CDR3 DNA follows: TGTGCCAGCAGCTTGTCTTCCAGTATAAATGGCTACACCTTC. As protein: CASSLSSSINGYTF.

The DNA of the CDR3 is TGTGCCACCAGCGGGGGGGGAAGCAGGAGCGGGAGGCAGGATGAGCAGTTCTTC. It translates to CATSGGGSRSGRQDEQFF. The J gene is TRBJ2-1, the V gene TRBV15; 9 bases are a match to TRBD2. The CDR3 has 18 amino acids. CDR1 is LNHNV, CDR2 YYDKDF, per germline (reference sequence). J lost 8 bases, V lost 5 bases, and 19 bases had no gene match. The whole variable domain, filled in from reference TRBV15 and TRBJ2-1, reads DAMVIQNPRYQVTQFGKPVTLSCSQTLNHNVMYWYQQKSSQAPKLLFHYYDKDFNNEADTPDNFQSRRPNTSFCFLDIRSPGLGDTAMYLCATSGGGSRSGRQDEQFFGPGTRLTVL.

V gene TRBV6-4 combines with J gene TRBJ2-2; possibly TRBD2 for D (5 bases). Germline V gene data show CDR1 as MRHNA and CDR2 as SNTAGT. This CDR3 contains 13 residues. Trimming cost V 3 bases and J 5 bases, with 7 bases left between them. Here the CDR3 reads CASSDTSTGELFF. Written as DNA, the CDR3 is TGTGCCAGCAGTGATACTAGTACCGGGGAGCTGTTTTTT.

The CDR3 bases are TGTGCCAGCAGCTTAGGGCCCACACCCCTCCACTTT. It is translated as CASSLGPTPLHF. The V and J genes are TRBV7-2 and TRBJ1-6; D unclear. CDR1 and CDR2 from the germline V gene are SGHTA and FQGNSA. The V end lost 1 base, the J end lost 11 bases, and 6 bases lay between the germline ends. The length of the CDR3 is 12 residues. The entire variable domain, with the rest obtained from reference TRBV7-2 and TRBJ1-6, is as follows: GAGVSQSPSNKVTEKGKDVELRCDPISGHTALYWYRQSLGQGLEFLIYFQGNSAPDKSGLPSDRFSAERTGGSVSTLTIQRTQQEDSAVYLCASSLGPTPLHFGNGTRLTVT.

The chain links TRBV4-2 to TRBJ2-3; D not resolved. The CDR3 is 14 residues long. Germline loops: CDR1 LGHNA, CDR2 YNFKEQ. Deletions cut 1 base from V and 2 bases from J, with 7 bases between. CDR3 loop: CASSQGEITDTQYF. Written as DNA, the CDR3 is TGTGCCAGCAGCCAAGGCGAGATCACAGATACGCAGTATTTT.

This clone was counted only a few times. J is TRBJ2-7 and V is TRBV5-1; 12 nucleotides agree with TRBD1. Unmatched junction bases numbered 14, after V lost 1 base and J lost 6 bases. CDR3 length: 18 residues. Germline CDR1 is SGHRS and CDR2 is YFSETQ. This CDR3 reads CASSLPNSGTGGDSEQYF. In nucleotides, the CDR3 is TGCGCCAGCAGCTTGCCGAACTCCGGGACAGGGGGCGATTCCGAGCAGTACTTC.

V is TRBV15 and J is TRBJ1-4; the D gene is possibly TRBD1 (5 bases). The CDR3 totals 16 residues. Per germline, CDR1 LNHNV and CDR2 YYDKDF (reference sequence). The ends were cut back, 3 bases at V and 0 bases at J, with 11 bases in the middle. DNA of the CDR3: TGTGCCACCAGCAGTGATTGGGGGGCAACTAATGAAAAACTGTTTTTT. Translation gives CATSSDWGATNEKLFF.

V usage is TRBV18 and J usage is TRBJ1-4; possible D gene TRBD1, 5 bases. Looked up from germline, CDR1 is KGHSH and CDR2 is LQKENI. The CDR3 sequence is 15 residues long. V was trimmed by 2 bases and J by 8 bases, leaving 15 bases between them. In DNA, the CDR3 is TGTGCCAGCTCACCAGTTCCAGGGCCGATCGAAAAACTGTTTTTT. Translation: CASSPVPGPIEKLFF.